The TCR beta chain under discussion was sequenced for a study of shared clonotypes between healthy human individuals. Profiling relied on immunoSEQ multiplex PCR, and the TCRdb table lists in-frame clones only, not all of them. The sample shows about 1.5 million clones, nearly 99% of them seen only once. The CDR3 totals 16 residues. V lost 0 bases and J 1 base, leaving 12 bases between the germline ends. Looked up from germline, CDR1 is KGHSH and CDR2 is LQKENI. This clonotype was sampled from a man younger than 40 in good health. Sequences were obtained from naive CD4+ T cells sorted from blood. The subset here: CD45RA+ positively selected. V and J are TRBV18 and TRBJ1-1, with a tentative D call TRBD1 (6 bases). The CDR3 DNA follows: TGTGCCAGCTCACCACCCTGGGGAGGGGGGAACACTGAAGCTTTCTTT. It encodes CASSPPWGGGNTEAFF.